These 31 T cell receptor beta chains were all obtained from the same sample, sequenced in a study of cytomegalovirus exposure and HLA in healthy donors. 60 Vbeta and 13 Jbeta primers were used in PCR. Sequencing was performed with immunoSEQ multiplex PCR; in TCRdb, only in-frame clones are kept and a portion is missing. The data contain about 190,000 clones, around 84% of them singletons. The specimen sequenced was PBMCs. These receptors all come from a woman between 18 and 29 years old in good health and CMV-seronegative.

This clone came up a few times. The chain recombines TRBV7-9 with TRBJ1-2; 8 nucleotides line up with TRBD1. There are 16 residues in the CDR3. V lost 0 bases and J lost 3; bases outside the gene matches: 6. In germline, CDR1 is SEHNR, CDR2 FQNEAQ (reference sequence). The CDR3 loop is CASSLATGGADYGYTF. In DNA form, the CDR3 reads TGTGCCAGCAGCTTAGCCACAGGGGGTGCTGACTATGGCTACACCTTC.

V and J are TRBV7-2 and TRBJ1-1; weak D call: TRBD1 (5 bases). The CDR3 is 19 residues long. CDR1 and CDR2 from the germline V gene are SGHTA and FQGNSA. V was clipped by 0 bases and J by 0 bases, with 20 bases between them. The CDR3 reads CASSLAPGPSGGMNTEAFF. The CDR3 bases are TGTGCCAGCAGCTTAGCCCCCGGGCCTTCGGGGGGGATGAACACTGAAGCTTTCTTT.

The V call is TRBV7-2, the J call TRBJ2-3; D remains unclear. The V gene lost 6 bases and the J gene lost 0 bases, with 4 bases spanning the gap. This CDR3 has 12 residues. Germline V gene lookup returns CDR1 SGHTA and CDR2 FQGNSA. CDR3 in DNA: TGTGCCAGCAGGACTAGCACAGATACGCAGTATTTT. Translation gives CASRTSTDTQYF. The entire variable domain, with the rest obtained from reference TRBV7-2 and TRBJ2-3, is as follows: GAGVSQSPSNKVTEKGKDVELRCDPISGHTALYWYRQSLGQGLEFLIYFQGNSAPDKSGLPSDRFSAERTGGSVSTLTIQRTQQEDSAVYLCASRTSTDTQYFGPGTRLTVL.

J is TRBJ1-1 and V is TRBV7-2, with D maybe TRBD1 (5 bases). The germline CDR1 and CDR2 sequences are SGHTA and FQGNSA. V was shortened by 5 bases and J by 1 base, with 17 bases between the two germline ends. The CDR3 totals 16 residues. CDR3 residues: CASSPRAGSRNTEAFF. CDR3 nucleotide sequence: TGTGCCAGCAGCCCTCGGGCAGGGTCGAGGAACACTGAAGCTTTCTTT.

The sample holds one count of this clone. V is TRBV11-3 and J is TRBJ2-1; TRBD2 aligns across 8 bases. CDR1 and CDR2 (germline): SGHNT, YENEEA. The CDR3 extends over 17 amino acids. V gave up 5 bases and J gave up 6 bases; unmatched junction bases: 15. CDR3 loop: CASSPTGGAFGRNEQFF. CDR3 DNA sequence: TGTGCCAGCAGCCCCACCGGGGGGGCGTTCGGGCGCAATGAGCAGTTCTTC.

The gene calls are TRBV5-1 and TRBJ2-7; 8 positions match TRBD2. The CDR3 contains 14 residues. V lost 2 bases, J lost 2 bases, and 3 bases stayed unmatched. Per germline, CDR1 SGHRS and CDR2 YFSETQ. The CDR3 nucleotides are TGCGCCAGCAGCTTCAGCGGGAGCGCCTACGAGCAGTACTTC. Translated: CASSFSGSAYEQYF.

A remark on this clone: Relative to the germline gene, one junction end is altered; a read error may explain this. The chain combines TRBV5-6 with TRBJ2-1, with 10 positions matching TRBD1. CDR3 length equals 16 residues. The germline CDR1 and CDR2 sequences are SGHDT and YYEEEE. CDR3: CASSWTDRGPYNGQFF. The CDR3 DNA reads as TGTGCCAGCAGCTGGACCGACAGGGGGCCCTACAATGGGCAGTTCTTC.

The count of this clone is one. The sample has other DNA sequences that encode this CDR3 too. The chain combines TRBV7-2 with TRBJ1-2, with 8 bases fitting TRBD1. The CDR3 is 14 residues long. Unmatched junction bases numbered 0, after V lost 1 base and J lost 2 bases. The germline V gene encodes CDR1 SGHTA and CDR2 FQGNSA. The CDR3 coding sequence is TGTGCCAGCAGCTTAGGACAGGGGAACTATGGCTACACCTTC. Translating gives CASSLGQGNYGYTF.

In this sample, this clone turned up once. V gene TRBV11-2 combines with J gene TRBJ1-2; D possibly corresponds to TRBD1 (5 bases). V was pared by 5 bases and J by 1 base, with 17 bases between. CDR1 and CDR2 (germline): SGHAT, FQNNGV. The CDR3 extends over 16 amino acids. CDR3 amino acids: CASSPRAGGFNYGYTF. CDR3 DNA sequence: TGTGCCAGCAGCCCTAGAGCGGGGGGTTTTAACTATGGCTACACCTTC.

The genes are TRBV9 and TRBJ2-7; perhaps TRBD1 as D (6 bases). The CDR3 contains 12 residues. V lost 0 bases to trimming and J lost 5 bases, with 6 bases between them. Germline CDR1 and CDR2: SGDLS and YYNGEE. For the CDR3, the DNA is TGTGCCAGCAGCGTAGAGGGGGACGAGCAGTACTTC. The encoded protein is CASSVEGDEQYF.

This clone was picked up one time. This rearrangement joins TRBV18 to TRBJ2-6, with D perhaps matching TRBD2 (6 bases). This CDR3 has 18 residues. V was trimmed by 1 base and J by 0 bases, leaving 13 bases between them. From germline, CDR1 is KGHSH and CDR2 LQKENI. The CDR3 nucleotides are TGTGCCAGCTCACCACTAGGGACTTTTGACTCTGGGGCCAACGTCCTGACTTTC. Amino acids: CASSPLGTFDSGANVLTF.

This chain's CDR3 is CASSTAGTSGYGYTF. The CDR3 DNA follows: TGTGCCAGTAGTACGGCAGGAACGTCTGGCTATGGCTACACCTTC. V gene TRBV19 combines with J gene TRBJ1-2; the D is unclear. Per the germline V gene, CDR1 is LNHDA and CDR2 is SQIVND (reference sequence). The CDR3 sequence is 15 residues long. V dropped 4 bases and J dropped 4 bases, with 16 bases sitting between them.

V usage is TRBV27 and J usage is TRBJ2-1, with D perhaps matching TRBD1 (5 bases). The germline gives CDR1 MNHEY, CDR2 SMNVEV (reference sequence). V lost 5 bases and J 4 bases, leaving 6 bases between the germline ends. This CDR3 has 12 amino acids. The CDR3 bases are TGTGCCAGCAGTCGACAGTACAATGAGCAGTTCTTC. Translating gives CASSRQYNEQFF.

The rearrangement uses TRBV7-2 and TRBJ2-1, with 14 bases aligning to TRBD2. The CDR3 is made up of 19 amino acids. CDR1 is SGHTA, CDR2 FQGNSA, per germline. The trim removed 3 bases at V and 0 bases at J, leaving 7 bases unmatched. Written as DNA, the CDR3 is TGTGCCAGCAGCTTCAGACTAGCGGGAGGGCCCTACTCCTACAATGAGCAGTTCTTC. This sequence encodes CASSFRLAGGPYSYNEQFF.

The chain links TRBV29-1 to TRBJ2-1; possible D gene TRBD1, 5 bases. CDR3 length: 12 residues. Trimming stripped 4 bases from V and 12 bases from J, with 16 bases between. Germline CDR1 is SQVTM and CDR2 is ANQGSEA. CDR3 protein: CSVGVRVGLQFF. CDR3 nucleotides: TGCAGCGTTGGGGTCAGGGTGGGTTTGCAGTTCTTC.

This chain links TRBV28 with TRBJ2-7; a possible D gene is TRBD1 (6 bases). Germline V lookup: CDR1 MDHEN, CDR2 SYDVKM. The V gene lost 2 bases and the J gene lost 2 bases, with 10 bases spanning the gap. The CDR3 is 14 residues long. The chain's CDR3 is CASSLGGWAYEQYV. The DNA for the CDR3 is TGTGCCAGCAGTTTAGGGGGCTGGGCCTACGAGCAGTACGTC.

The genes are TRBV9 and TRBJ2-3; TRBD2 aligns across 8 bases. V was pared by 0 bases and J by 4 bases, with 7 bases of the junction left unmatched. This CDR3 contains 16 residues. Germline values: CDR1 SGDLS, CDR2 YYNGEE. The CDR3 sequence is CASSVVTSGFSDTQYF. In DNA, the CDR3 is TGTGCCAGCAGCGTAGTAACTAGCGGTTTTTCAGATACGCAGTATTTT.

V gene TRBV7-9 combines with J gene TRBJ2-1; D gene unclear. The V gene's germline CDR1 is SEHNR and CDR2 FQNEAQ (reference sequence). The V end was cut by 1 base, the J end by 7 bases, with 5 bases between. This CDR3 has 12 residues. This CDR3 reads CASSLGVNEQFF. CDR3 in DNA: TGTGCCAGCAGCTTAGGAGTAAATGAGCAGTTCTTC. The complete variable domain, with remaining parts taken from reference TRBV7-9 and TRBJ2-1, reads DTGVSQNPRHKITKRGQNVTFRCDPISEHNRLYWYRQTLGQGPEFLTYFQNEAQLEKSRLLSDRFSAERPKGSFSTLEIQRTEQGDSAMYLCASSLGVNEQFFGPGTRLTVL.

The rearrangement links TRBV19 to TRBJ2-1, with D unclear. The germline V gene has CDR1 LNHDA and CDR2 SQIVND (reference sequence). CDR3 length: 13 amino acids. V was clipped by 3 bases and J by 9 bases, with 12 bases between them. CDR3 bases: TGTGCCAGTAGTATCAGCTCGGGTGGTGAGCAGTTCTTC. Translation gives CASSISSGGEQFF.

As regards this clone: At one boundary the junction diverges from the germline segment, which might be a read error. This sequence joins TRBV7-9 and TRBJ1-1, with D perhaps TRBD1 (6 bases). Germline assignment: CDR1 SEHNR and CDR2 FQNEAQ (reference sequence). The CDR3 has 14 residues. CDR3 in amino acids: CSSRRTASGAEAFF. DNA of the CDR3: TGTTCCAGCAGACGGACAGCCTCAGGAGCTGAAGCTTTCTTT.

This chain connects TRBV6-1 to TRBJ1-1, with D perhaps TRBD1 (6 bases). The germline gives CDR1 MNHNS, CDR2 SASEGT. This CDR3 comprises 17 residues. Trimming removed 0 bases at V and 6 bases at J, with 20 bases between. This CDR3 reads CASSEALGTGGVPEAFF. The CDR3 DNA is TGTGCCAGCAGTGAAGCCTTGGGGACGGGGGGCGTCCCTGAAGCTTTCTTT.

The chain joins TRBV15 to TRBJ1-1; 9 bases map to TRBD1. The CDR3 has 16 amino acids. V dropped 1 base and J dropped 3; count of bases not matched to a gene: 6. Germline V gene lookup returns CDR1 LNHNV and CDR2 YYDKDF (reference sequence). The CDR3 protein is CATSRGLRQGDTEAFF. DNA for the CDR3: TGTGCCACCAGCAGAGGGCTCAGACAGGGGGACACTGAAGCTTTCTTT.

This chain connects TRBV19 to TRBJ2-3; perhaps TRBD1 as D (6 bases). V was trimmed by 0 bases and J by 1 base, leaving 17 bases between them. Per germline, CDR1 LNHDA and CDR2 SQIVND (reference sequence). The CDR3 runs 18 residues. The DNA of the CDR3 is TGTGCCAGTAGTATAGATCTATATGACAGGCGTCGCACAGATACGCAGTATTTT. Translating it yields CASSIDLYDRRRTDTQYF.

The chain is built from TRBV27 and TRBJ2-7; D gene ambiguous. Germline-derived CDR1 and CDR2 are MNHEY and SMNVEV (reference sequence). This CDR3 is 14 amino acids long. V dropped 5 bases and J dropped 7 bases, with 18 bases sitting between them. CDR3 DNA: TGTGCCAGCAGTCCCTCGGCGGCATCTGGGGAGCAGTACGTC. Translation gives CASSPSAASGEQYV.

This chain joins TRBV30 and TRBJ1-2; TRBD1 might be the D (5 bases). Trimming removed 4 bases at V and 5 bases at J, with 11 bases between. Germline loops: CDR1 GTSNPN, CDR2 SVGIG (reference sequence). The CDR3 is 12 residues long. Written as DNA, the CDR3 is TGTGCCTGGACAGGGAATGCGTATGGCTACACCTTC. It is translated as CAWTGNAYGYTF.

This clone appeared once. V usage is TRBV2 and J usage is TRBJ2-3, with 7 bases that match TRBD1. The CDR3 spans 15 residues. Germline CDR1 and CDR2: SNHLY and FYNNEI. The V gene end was trimmed by 6 bases and the J gene end by 0 bases; junction bases not matched to a gene: 6. The CDR3 DNA reads as TGTGCCAGCAGCGATGGGACAGTGAGCACAGATACGCAGTATTTT. Translation gives CASSDGTVSTDTQYF.

The V call is TRBV5-5, the J call TRBJ1-1; D unclear. The CDR3 sequence is 15 residues long. Trimming took off 4 bases at V and 1 base at J, with 14 bases between the two ends. CDR1 is SGHKS and CDR2 is YYEKEE in the germline V gene (reference sequence). In DNA, the CDR3 is TGTGCCAGCAGCCCCACCGGGAGTTGGAACACTGAAGCTTTCTTT. This encodes CASSPTGSWNTEAFF. Variable domain in full (rest from reference TRBV5-5 and TRBJ1-1): DAGVTQSPTHLIKTRGQQVTLRCSPISGHKSVSWYQQVLGQGPQFIFQYYEKEERGRGNFPDRFSARQFPNYSSELNVNALLLGDSALYLCASSPTGSWNTEAFFGQGTRLTVV.

This chain links TRBV10-1 with TRBJ1-1; no reliable D call. V lost 3 bases, J lost 8 bases, and 13 bases lay in between. The CDR3 covers 13 residues. The germline CDR1 and CDR2 sequences are WNHNN and SYGVQD (reference sequence). CDR3 region: CASSEGLRGEAFF. The CDR3 DNA reads TGCGCCAGCAGTGAAGGACTGCGAGGGGAAGCTTTCTTT.

This clone was detected only a few times. This rearrangement joins TRBV28 to TRBJ1-1, with 7 bases identical to TRBD1. V lost 9 bases to trimming and J lost 5 bases; unmatched junction nucleotides: 6. CDR3 length equals 12 residues. Germline CDR1 and CDR2: MDHEN and SYDVKM. CDR3 DNA sequence: TGTGCCAGTCGACAGGGTGCAACTGAAGCTTTCTTT. As protein: CASRQGATEAFF.

The chain combines TRBV19 with TRBJ1-4; 7 bases fit TRBD1. CDR3 length equals 15 residues. Germline CDR1 LNHDA, CDR2 SQIVND (reference sequence). J was trimmed by 5 bases and V by 4 bases; bases with no gene match: 7. As DNA, the CDR3 is TGTGCCAGTAGTACCGACAGGGCGACGAATGAAAAACTGTTTTTT. Protein product: CASSTDRATNEKLFF.

This clone occurred a few times. The chain recombines TRBV6-5 with TRBJ1-1, with D tentatively TRBD1 (6 bases). The V end was cut by 7 bases, the J end by 1 base, with 10 bases between. This CDR3 has 13 amino acids. The germline V gene encodes CDR1 MNHEY and CDR2 SVGAGI. CDR3 nucleotides: TGTGCCAGCAATCTGGACAGGAACACTGAAGCTTTCTTT. This codes for CASNLDRNTEAFF.